This passage covers 18 T cell receptor beta chains from one sample sequenced in a study of control samples from healthy donors and cancer patients (dated by TCRdb to between 2020 and 2021). Library preparation used the immunoSEQ multiplex PCR assay. Entries here come from immuneACCESS through TCRdb and include only in-frame sequences with V and J called. Some clones fail to appear in such tables; in the studies checked, an unresolved V gene covers under half of the shortfall, and the cause of the remainder is unknown. The sample yields fewer than 130,000 clones; around nine tenths were counted once. Roughly 4% of the sample goes to the ten largest clones. Sequencing used PBMCs. The receptors were sampled from a woman aged 55-69 years with lung cancer.

The V and J genes are TRBV30 and TRBJ2-1, with TRBD1 matching 7 bases. The germline CDR1 and CDR2 sequences are GTSNPN and SVGIG (reference sequence). V shed 1 base, J shed 7 bases, and the junction held 1 base outside the gene matches. This CDR3 region has 12 residues. The CDR3 reads CAWSGGQNEQFF. Here the CDR3 DNA reads TGTGCCTGGAGTGGGGGACAGAATGAGCAGTTCTTC.

For this clone: Other nucleotide sequences from this sample produce the same CDR3. The CDR3: CASSSWGVRGYTF. The CDR3 bases are TGTGCCAGCAGCAGTTGGGGGGTGCGGGGCTACACCTTC. The gene calls are TRBV5-4 and TRBJ1-2; D possibly corresponds to TRBD1 (5 bases). Germline values: CDR1 SGHNT, CDR2 YYREEE (reference sequence). Deletions cut 4 bases from V and 8 bases from J, with 15 bases between. The CDR3 length is 13 residues.

This clone was seen only a few times. The genes are TRBV7-3 and TRBJ1-1, with 8 positions matching TRBD1. Germline-derived CDR1 and CDR2 are SGHTA and FQGTGA. Germline trimming cut 5 bases from V and 5 bases from J; bases unmatched to any gene: 10. The CDR3 length is 15 residues. The CDR3, as DNA: TGTGCCAGCAGCCCATATACGACAGGGGTGACTGAAGCTTTCTTT. Translated: CASSPYTTGVTEAFF.

This rearrangement joins TRBV5-1 to TRBJ2-7, with 8 bases that match TRBD1. Germline V gene sequence: CDR1 SGHRS, CDR2 YFSETQ. Trimming took 3 bases from V and 2 from J; bases not matched to a gene: 4. CDR3 size: 14 residues. The DNA for the CDR3 is TGCGCCAGCAGCTCTGGACAGGGCCCCTACGAGCAGTACTTC. Protein product: CASSSGQGPYEQYF.

V gene TRBV19 combines with J gene TRBJ2-3; D is perhaps TRBD2 (5 bases). With 8 bases removed from V and 3 bases from J, the gap between germline ends came to 18 bases. The CDR3 is 15 residues long. Germline assignment: CDR1 LNHDA and CDR2 SQIVND (reference sequence). The CDR3 loop is CASGLVGRATDTQYF. CDR3 nucleotide sequence: TGTGCCAGTGGACTGGTTGGGCGGGCGACAGATACGCAGTATTTT.

The V and J genes are TRBV7-2 and TRBJ1-2; a possible D gene is TRBD1 (5 bases). From germline, CDR1 is SGHTA and CDR2 FQGNSA. Trimming shortened V by 4 bases and J by 2 bases, and 14 bases separated the two germline ends. The CDR3 consists of 15 residues. The CDR3 loop is CASSSSQGFNYGYTF. DNA for the CDR3: TGTGCCAGCAGCTCCTCCCAGGGCTTCAACTATGGCTACACCTTC.

V is TRBV7-8 and J is TRBJ2-7, with 8 bases lining up with TRBD1. After removal of 5 bases from V and 2 bases from J, the junction contained 17 bases not matched to a gene. CDR1 is SGHVS and CDR2 is FQNEAQ in the germline V gene. CDR3 length equals 18 residues. The CDR3: CASSVYGTGGLSPYEQYF. For the CDR3, the DNA is TGTGCCAGCAGCGTATACGGGACAGGTGGACTCAGTCCCTACGAGCAGTACTTC.

This chain uses TRBV7-9 with TRBJ1-1; a possible D gene is TRBD1 (6 bases). The CDR3 spans 14 residues. V lost 7 bases to trimming and J lost 3 bases, with 15 bases between them. Germline CDR1 reads SEHNR; CDR2 reads FQNEAQ (reference sequence). For the CDR3, the DNA is TGTGCCAGCACCCCAGACAGGTGGGACACTGAAGCTTTCTTT. Protein: CASTPDRWDTEAFF.

This clone has a single count. The V and J genes are TRBV6-5 and TRBJ2-1, with a possible D match to TRBD1 (5 bases). Trimming cost V 8 bases and J 3 bases, with 11 bases left between them. CDR3 length: 13 amino acids. The germline V gene has CDR1 MNHEY and CDR2 SVGAGI. The CDR3 here is CASRPDSYNEQFF. The CDR3 DNA reads TGTGCCAGCCGCCCCGACAGCTACAATGAGCAGTTCTTC.

The table lists this clone with a few counts. The rearrangement uses TRBV12-3 or TRBV12-4 and TRBJ1-5; D uncertain. Deletions cut 5 bases from V and 0 bases from J, with 2 bases between. CDR3 length: 12 amino acids. DNA of the CDR3: TGTGCCAGCAGTAATAGCAATCAGCCCCAGCATTTT. It specifies CASSNSNQPQHF.

The chain carries TRBV4-2 and TRBJ1-4; no definite D call. Trimming took off 3 bases at V and 0 bases at J, with 8 bases between the two ends. Germline V gene data show CDR1 as LGHNA and CDR2 as YNFKEQ. This CDR3 region has 15 residues. The CDR3 DNA reads as TGTGCCAGCAGCCAGGAACAAGCAACTAATGAAAAACTGTTTTTT. This codes for CASSQEQATNEKLFF.

A single count supports this clone. The chain carries TRBV11-3 and TRBJ2-1; the D is unclear. This CDR3 comprises 15 residues. Trimming removed 3 bases at V and 0 bases at J, with 9 bases between. The germline gives CDR1 SGHNT, CDR2 YENEEA. CDR3 bases: TGTGCCAGCAGCTTCGGCAGCTTCTCCTACAATGAGCAGTTCTTC. Its protein is CASSFGSFSYNEQFF.

The genes are TRBV15 and TRBJ1-3, with D unresolved. This CDR3 is 16 amino acids long. Looked up from germline, CDR1 is LNHNV and CDR2 is YYDKDF (reference sequence). The V gene lost 2 bases and the J gene lost 0 bases, with 11 bases spanning the gap. The CDR3 region has the DNA TGTGCCACCAGCAGATTAACAGATTACTCTGGAAACACCATATATTTT. Residues: CATSRLTDYSGNTIYF.

The J gene is TRBJ1-5, the V gene TRBV5-4, with a possible D match to TRBD1 (5 bases). Looked up from germline, CDR1 is SGHNT and CDR2 is YYREEE (reference sequence). The CDR3 sequence is 14 residues long. Trimming took off 1 base at V and 6 bases at J, with 11 bases between the two ends. The CDR3 DNA is TGTGCCAGCAGCTTGTCTGGGGGGGGTCAGCCCCAGCATTTT. Translating gives CASSLSGGGQPQHF.

In this sample, this clone turned up once. The rearrangement links TRBV9 to TRBJ2-3, with 8 bases fitting TRBD2. CDR1 and CDR2 (germline): SGDLS, YYNGEE. The CDR3 extends over 16 amino acids. The J segment lost 4 bases and the V segment lost 0 bases, leaving 7 bases of the junction unmatched. The CDR3 DNA follows: TGTGCCAGCAGCGTAGACCGAGCGGGAGTCGCAGATACGCAGTATTTT. Translating it yields CASSVDRAGVADTQYF.

V usage is TRBV2 and J usage is TRBJ2-1; 10 nucleotides match TRBD1. The CDR3 covers 15 residues. CDR1 and CDR2 (germline): SNHLY, FYNNEI. V was pared by 1 base and J by 4 bases, with 1 base of the junction left unmatched. The CDR3 DNA is TGTGCCAGCAGTGAAGGGACAGGGGGTTACAATGAGCAGTTCTTC. The encoded protein is CASSEGTGGYNEQFF.

This clone has more than one count but fewer than ten. The rearrangement uses TRBV2 and TRBJ2-3, with 8 positions matching TRBD2. J gave up 5 bases and V 7 bases, and 5 bases lay outside the gene matches. Per the germline V gene, CDR1 is SNHLY and CDR2 is FYNNEI. This CDR3 has 13 amino acids. The CDR3 reads CASTRGGQDTQYF. The CDR3 DNA reads TGTGCCAGCACCCGGGGGGGGCAAGATACGCAGTATTTT.

This chain uses TRBV28 with TRBJ2-5; D unclear. The CDR3 runs to 12 residues. CDR1 is MDHEN and CDR2 is SYDVKM in the germline V gene. V was pared by 7 bases and J by 5 bases, with 11 bases between. The DNA of the CDR3 is TGTGCCAGCATGGGTGGGCGGGAGACCCAGTACTTC. Its translation is CASMGGRETQYF.